The rows below give T cell receptor beta chains drawn from one sample of a study of blood T cell repertoires in COVID-19. The repertoire was sequenced with immunoSEQ multiplex PCR; TCRdb's copy has only in-frame clones and lacks some. The sample has over 200,000 clones, roughly 87% seen once. Sequenced: peripheral blood. These receptor sequences come from a man aged 35-49 years with active or convalescent COVID-19. Both conserved end residues are part of each CDR3. The D gene is left open where the match is weak. For some rows the clone size is stated as once, few or many, or as a class when expanded; others skip it.

j_call v_call d_call clone_size cdr3_nt cdr3_aa
TRBJ2-7 TRBV5-1 . . TGCGCCAGCAGCTTGGAAGGCAGGGGGGATTCGTACTTC CASSLEGRGDSYF
TRBJ2-3 TRBV4-2 TRBD2 . TGTGCCAGCAGCCAAGGGCTAGCGGGGGGCCTGCAGTATTTT CASSQGLAGGLQYF
TRBJ1-2 TRBV6-1 TRBD1 . TGTGCCAGCAGTGAAAGTACAGGGGGCGCTAACTATGGCTACACCTTC CASSESTGGANYGYTF
TRBJ2-1 TRBV5-1 TRBD1 once TGCGCCAGCAGCCGCACCGGACAGGGGTCGCTGACGGGGCAGTTCTTC CASSRTGQGSLTGQFF
TRBJ1-5 TRBV28 . once TGTGCCAGCAGTTTCATCAGGGCCGGCCATCAGCCCCAGCATTTT CASSFIRAGHQPQHF
TRBJ1-6 TRBV19 TRBD1 . TGTGCCAGTAGTATGACAGGGGCCGGGAATTCACCCCTCCACTTT CASSMTGAGNSPLHF
TRBJ1-2 TRBV28 . . TGTGCCAGCAGTTTCGGGGCTAACTATGGCTACACCTTC CASSFGANYGYTF
TRBJ1-6 TRBV19 . . TGTGCCAGTAGTCTGGGAGGCTCCTATAATTCACCCCTCCACTTT CASSLGGSYNSPLHF
TRBJ2-2 TRBV3-1/TRBV3-2 . . TGTGCCAGCAGCCAACGGGACTCCCGGTACACCGGGGAGCTGTTTTTT CASSQRDSRYTGELFF
TRBJ1-2 TRBV5-4 . once TGTGCCAGCAGCTTGGAAGTGACACGAGTTAGCACCTTC CASSLEVTRVSTF
TRBJ2-1 TRBV4-1 . . TGCGCCAGCAGCCAAGATAATCTGGGCGGGTTTAGCTCCTACAATGAGCAGTTCTTC CASSQDNLGGFSSYNEQFF
TRBJ1-1 TRBV5-1 TRBD1 . TGCGCCAGCGGGCCCATGACAGGGGTGAACACTGAAGCTTTCTTT CASGPMTGVNTEAFF
TRBJ1-1 TRBV5-4 . . TGTGCCAGCAGCGCCCACTATACTGCTTTGAACACTGAAGCTTTCTTT CASSAHYTALNTEAFF
TRBJ2-1 TRBV28 . . TGTGCCAGCAGTGTCGGACAGGGAGGGGACAATGAGCAGTTCTTC CASSVGQGGDNEQFF
TRBJ1-2 TRBV24-1 TRBD1 . TGTGCCACCAGTGAAGGGACAGGGGGCAGCAACTATGGCTACACCTTC CATSEGTGGSNYGYTF
TRBJ2-5 TRBV12-3/TRBV12-4 . . TGTGCCAGCAGTTTGGGCACAGAGACCCAGTACTTC CASSLGTETQYF
TRBJ1-1 TRBV28 . . TGTGCCAGCAGCTCTTTTGGTTCCGGGGTGAACACTGAAGCTTTCTTT CASSSFGSGVNTEAFF
TRBJ1-1 TRBV5-1 . . TGCGCCAGCAGCTTGAGTTCCGAGGAAACTGAAGCTTTCTTT CASSLSSEETEAFF
TRBJ1-2 TRBV9 . . TGTGCCAGCAGCGTACGGAACTATGGCTACACCTTC CASSVRNYGYTF
TRBJ2-1 TRBV7-9 . few TGTGCCAGCAGCTTAGTATCGGTCAATGAGCAGTTCTTC CASSLVSVNEQFF
TRBJ2-3 TRBV5-4 . . TGTGCCAGCAGCTCCACGCGGGCAACAGATACGCAGTATTTT CASSSTRATDTQYF
TRBJ1-6 TRBV19 . once TGTGCCAGTAGTATAGAGGCCCGACGAGCGGATTCACCCCTCCACTTT CASSIEARRADSPLHF
TRBJ1-5 TRBV10-1 TRBD1 . TGCGCCAGCAGAGGCTTGCGGACAGGGAATCAGCCCCAGCATTTT CASRGLRTGNQPQHF
TRBJ2-2 TRBV5-1 . . TGCGCCAGCAGCTCCGGGACTGCGAACACCGGGGAGCTGTTTTTT CASSSGTANTGELFF
TRBJ1-5 TRBV28 . . TGTGCCAGCAGTGGGGGCCATAGCAATCAGCCCCAGCATTTT CASSGGHSNQPQHF
TRBJ2-3 TRBV29-1 . . TGCAGCACCGAGAGGCTGCGGGGAGGAGCAGATACGCAGTATTTT CSTERLRGGADTQYF
TRBJ1-6 TRBV2 . . TGTGCCAGCAGTGAAGAAGGGGCTAGGGTGGGTTCACCCCTCCACTTT CASSEEGARVGSPLHF
TRBJ2-7 TRBV5-4 . . TGTGCCAGCAGCTTTGGGGGGTACGAGCAGTACTTC CASSFGGYEQYF
TRBJ2-3 TRBV6-2/TRBV6-3 TRBD2 . TGTGCCAGCAGTTACGTCATCACTAGCGGGAGGGCCTGGGAAGATACGCAGTATTTT CASSYVITSGRAWEDTQYF
TRBJ1-1 TRBV30 . . TGTGCCTGGGTTCGTGCGGGGGTTTATAATGGGGCTTTCTTT CAWVRAGVYNGAFF
TRBJ1-5 TRBV6-1 . . TGTGCCAGCAGTGAAGGTAAACTTTATAGCAATCAGCCCCAGCATTTT CASSEGKLYSNQPQHF
TRBJ2-7 TRBV28 . . TGTGCCGGATCCGGGACATCCTATGAGCAGTACTTC CAGSGTSYEQYF
TRBJ2-7 TRBV27 . . TGTGCCAGCAGTTTTTTTGCAAGCTTTAAGCAGTACTTC CASSFFASFKQYF
TRBJ1-5 TRBV5-8 . . TGTGCCAGCCCGACCAGGGCAGAACTCAATCAGCCCCAGCATTTT CASPTRAELNQPQHF
TRBJ1-1 TRBV5-6 TRBD1 . TGTGCCAGCAGCCAGGGGGGAACTGAAGCTTTCTTT CASSQGGTEAFF
TRBJ2-5 TRBV6-2/TRBV6-3 TRBD1 . TGTGCCAGCAGTCTAAATCGGGACAGTCGGGAAGAGACCCAGTACTTC CASSLNRDSREETQYF
TRBJ2-4 TRBV28 TRBD1 . TGTGCCAGCAGTCCACGGACAGGGAGTCTATACATTCAGTACTTC CASSPRTGSLYIQYF
TRBJ1-6 TRBV19 TRBD1 . TGTGCCAGTAGGTTCACAGGGGATTCACCCCTCCACTTT CASRFTGDSPLHF
TRBJ1-1 TRBV7-6 TRBD1 . TGTGCCAGCAGCTCCCTCGGGACAGGGTACACTGAAGCTTTCTTT CASSSLGTGYTEAFF
TRBJ1-5 TRBV19 . . TGTGCCAGTAGTATCATCTCCCGGCAGCCCCAGCATTTT CASSIISRQPQHF
TRBJ1-2 TRBV3-1/TRBV3-2 . . TGTGCCAGCAGCCCTCGTCTCCGACAGCGATATGGCTACACCTTC CASSPRLRQRYGYTF
TRBJ2-5 TRBV6-5 . . TGTGCCAGCAGTTACTCCGGGTCACAAGAGACCCAGTACTTC CASSYSGSQETQYF
TRBJ2-7 TRBV5-3 . . TGTGCCAGAAGGGACGGGAACTACGAGCAGTACTTC CARRDGNYEQYF